This T cell receptor (beta chain) originates from a study of response to subunit inactivated influenza vaccine. The CDR3 is made up of 16 amino acids. Germline V gene data show CDR1 as SGHTA and CDR2 as FQGTGA. Losses at the gene ends were 3 bases for V and 5 bases for J; bases not matched to a gene: 10. MiXCR was run by TCRdb on the RT-PCR reads, yielding one entry per CDR3 protein. The data contain 600,000 to 850,000 distinct CDR3 sequences, approximately 15% of them seen just once; the ten biggest clones take up 7.6%. This TCR derives from a man aged 50-60 years who received an inactivated influenza vaccine. The chain combines TRBV7-3 with TRBJ2-1; TRBD1 matches 7 bases. The source was PBMCs from blood, collected around two weeks before vaccination. Written as DNA, the CDR3 is TGTGCCAGCAGCTTGGCCTCTGGCAGGGGGAACAATGAGCAGTTCTTC. It is translated as CASSLASGRGNNEQFF.